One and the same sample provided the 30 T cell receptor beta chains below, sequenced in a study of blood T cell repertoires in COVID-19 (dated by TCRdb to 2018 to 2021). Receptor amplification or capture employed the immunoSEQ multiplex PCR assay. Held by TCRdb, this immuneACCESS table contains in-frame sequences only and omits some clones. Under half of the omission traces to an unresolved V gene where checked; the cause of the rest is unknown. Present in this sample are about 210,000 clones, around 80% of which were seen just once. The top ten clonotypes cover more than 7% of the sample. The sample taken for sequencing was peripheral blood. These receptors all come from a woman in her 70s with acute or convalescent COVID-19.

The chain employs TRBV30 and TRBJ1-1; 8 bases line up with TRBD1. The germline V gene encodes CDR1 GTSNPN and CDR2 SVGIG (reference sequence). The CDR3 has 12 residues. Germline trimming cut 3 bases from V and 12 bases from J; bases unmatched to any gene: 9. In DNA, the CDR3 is TGTGCCTGGAGACCAGGGGGCGACTTGACTTTCTTT. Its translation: CAWRPGGDLTFF.

CDR3 DNA sequence: TGTGCCAGTAGTAAGACTAGTTATTTCCCCTACAATGAGCAGTTCTTC. Amino acid sequence: CASSKTSYFPYNEQFF. The chain links TRBV19 to TRBJ2-1, with D maybe TRBD2 (6 bases). Germline V gives CDR1 LNHDA, CDR2 SQIVND (reference sequence). V was clipped by 4 bases and J by 2 bases, with 15 bases between them. The CDR3 spans 16 residues.

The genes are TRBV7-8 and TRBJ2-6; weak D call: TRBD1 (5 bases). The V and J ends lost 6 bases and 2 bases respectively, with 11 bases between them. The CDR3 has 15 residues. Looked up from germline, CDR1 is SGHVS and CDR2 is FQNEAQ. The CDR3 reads CASRAGSTGANVLTF. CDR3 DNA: TGTGCCAGCAGGGCAGGGTCTACTGGGGCCAACGTCCTGACTTTC.

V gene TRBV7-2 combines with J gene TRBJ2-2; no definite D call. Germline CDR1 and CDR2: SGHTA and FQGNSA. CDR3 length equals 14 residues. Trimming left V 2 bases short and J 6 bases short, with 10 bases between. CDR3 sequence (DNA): TGTGCCAGCAGCTTATCGTTCGAGGCCGGGGAGCTGTTTTTT. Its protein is CASSLSFEAGELFF.

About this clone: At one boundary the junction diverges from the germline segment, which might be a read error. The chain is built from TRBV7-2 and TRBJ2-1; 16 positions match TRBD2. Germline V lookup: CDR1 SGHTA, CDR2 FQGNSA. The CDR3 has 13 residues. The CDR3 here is CASSYGTSGGAVF. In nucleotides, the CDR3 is TGTGCCAGCAGCTATGGGACTAGCGGGGGGGCGGTCTTC.

The CDR3, as DNA: TGTGCCAGCAGACCAGACAGGACCGGGGAGCTGTTTTTT. Encoded protein: CASRPDRTGELFF. The V and J genes are TRBV6-4 and TRBJ2-2, with D tentatively TRBD1 (6 bases). The CDR3 has 13 amino acids. Deletions cut 6 bases from V and 5 bases from J, with 10 bases between. Germline lookup yields CDR1 MRHNA and CDR2 SNTAGT.

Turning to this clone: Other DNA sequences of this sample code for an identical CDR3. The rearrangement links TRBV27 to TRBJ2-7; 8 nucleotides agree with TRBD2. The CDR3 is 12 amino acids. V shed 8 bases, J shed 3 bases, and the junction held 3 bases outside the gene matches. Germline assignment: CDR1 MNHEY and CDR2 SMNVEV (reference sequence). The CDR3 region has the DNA TGTGCCAGCCGGGGACTAGACTACGAGCAGTACTTC. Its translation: CASRGLDYEQYF.

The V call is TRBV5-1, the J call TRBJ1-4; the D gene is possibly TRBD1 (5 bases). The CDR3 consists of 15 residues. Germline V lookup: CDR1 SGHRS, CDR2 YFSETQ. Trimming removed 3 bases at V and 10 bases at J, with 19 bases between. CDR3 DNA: TGCGCCAGCAGCTCTGGCCAGGGTGAAACCGGAAAACTGTTTTTT. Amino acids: CASSSGQGETGKLFF.

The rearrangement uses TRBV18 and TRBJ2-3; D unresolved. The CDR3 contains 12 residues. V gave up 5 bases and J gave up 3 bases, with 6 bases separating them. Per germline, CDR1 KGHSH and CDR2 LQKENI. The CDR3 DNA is TGTGCCAGCTCAGCTAGAACAGATACGCAGTATTTT. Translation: CASSARTDTQYF.

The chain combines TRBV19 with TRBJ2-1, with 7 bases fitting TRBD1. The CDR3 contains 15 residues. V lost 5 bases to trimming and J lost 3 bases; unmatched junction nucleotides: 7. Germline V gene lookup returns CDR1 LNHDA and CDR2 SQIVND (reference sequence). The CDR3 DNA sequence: TGTGCCAGTAGTGAAATTCAGGGGGTCTACAATGAGCAGTTCTTC. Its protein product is CASSEIQGVYNEQFF.

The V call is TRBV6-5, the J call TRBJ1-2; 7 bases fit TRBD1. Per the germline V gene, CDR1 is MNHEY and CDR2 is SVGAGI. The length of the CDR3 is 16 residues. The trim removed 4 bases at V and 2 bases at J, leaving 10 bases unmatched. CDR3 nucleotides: TGTGCCAGCAGTTCTCGCGACAGGGCGAACAACTATGGCTACACCTTC. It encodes CASSSRDRANNYGYTF.

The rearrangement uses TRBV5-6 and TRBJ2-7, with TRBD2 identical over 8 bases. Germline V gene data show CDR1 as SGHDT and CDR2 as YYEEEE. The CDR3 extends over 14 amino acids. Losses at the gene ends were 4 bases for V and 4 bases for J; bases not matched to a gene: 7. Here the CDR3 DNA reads TGTGCCAGCAGCCGAGAGGGACTAGAGTACGAGCAGTACTTC. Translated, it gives CASSREGLEYEQYF.

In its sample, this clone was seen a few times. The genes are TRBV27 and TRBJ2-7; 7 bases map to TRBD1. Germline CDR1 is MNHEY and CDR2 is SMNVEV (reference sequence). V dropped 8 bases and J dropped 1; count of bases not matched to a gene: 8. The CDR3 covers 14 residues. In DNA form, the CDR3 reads TGTGCCAGCCGGCGGACAGGCCTTTCCTACGAGCAGTACTTC. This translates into CASRRTGLSYEQYF.

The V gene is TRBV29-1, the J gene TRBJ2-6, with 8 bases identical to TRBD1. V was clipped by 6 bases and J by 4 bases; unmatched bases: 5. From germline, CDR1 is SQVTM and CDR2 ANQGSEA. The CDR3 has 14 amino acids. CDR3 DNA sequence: TGCAGCGTCGGACAGGGCTCCGGGGCCAACGTCCTGACTTTC. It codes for CSVGQGSGANVLTF.

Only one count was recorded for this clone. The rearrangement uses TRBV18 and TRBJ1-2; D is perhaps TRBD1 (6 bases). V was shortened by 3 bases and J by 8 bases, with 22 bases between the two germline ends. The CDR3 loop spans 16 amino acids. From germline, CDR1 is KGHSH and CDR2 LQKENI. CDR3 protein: CASSPTGRNTTMGYTF. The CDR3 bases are TGTGCCAGCTCACCGACAGGCCGAAATACAACAATGGGCTACACCTTC. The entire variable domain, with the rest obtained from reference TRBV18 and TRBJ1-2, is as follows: NAGVMQNPRHLVRRRGQEARLRCSPMKGHSHVYWYRQLPEEGLKFMVYLQKENIIDESGMPKERFSAEFPKEGPSILRIQQVVRGDSAAYFCASSPTGRNTTMGYTFGSGTRLTVV.

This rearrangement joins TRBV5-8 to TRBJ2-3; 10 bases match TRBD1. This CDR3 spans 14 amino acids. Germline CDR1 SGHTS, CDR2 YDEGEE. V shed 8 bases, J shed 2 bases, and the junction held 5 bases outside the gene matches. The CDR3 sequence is CARGTGDLTDTQYF. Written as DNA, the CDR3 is TGTGCCAGGGGGACAGGGGATCTCACAGATACGCAGTATTTT.

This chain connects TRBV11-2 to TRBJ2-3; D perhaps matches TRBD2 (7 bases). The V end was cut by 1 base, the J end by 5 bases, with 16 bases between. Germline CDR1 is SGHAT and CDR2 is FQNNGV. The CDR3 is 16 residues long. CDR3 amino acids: CASSLALGGGGDTQYF. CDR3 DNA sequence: TGTGCCAGCAGCTTAGCCCTGGGGGGGGGCGGAGATACGCAGTATTTT.

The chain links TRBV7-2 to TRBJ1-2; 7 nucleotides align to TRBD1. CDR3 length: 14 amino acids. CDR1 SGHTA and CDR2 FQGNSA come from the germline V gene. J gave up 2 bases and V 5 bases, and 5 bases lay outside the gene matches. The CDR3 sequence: CASSPGQANYGYTF. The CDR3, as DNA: TGTGCCAGCAGCCCAGGACAGGCAAACTATGGCTACACCTTC.

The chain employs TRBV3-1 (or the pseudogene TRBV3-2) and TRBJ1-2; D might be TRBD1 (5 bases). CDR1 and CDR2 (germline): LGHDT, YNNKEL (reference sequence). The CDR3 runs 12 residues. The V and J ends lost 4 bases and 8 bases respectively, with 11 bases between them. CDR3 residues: CASSPSGLGYTF. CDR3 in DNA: TGTGCCAGCAGCCCCTCGGGACTCGGCTACACCTTC.

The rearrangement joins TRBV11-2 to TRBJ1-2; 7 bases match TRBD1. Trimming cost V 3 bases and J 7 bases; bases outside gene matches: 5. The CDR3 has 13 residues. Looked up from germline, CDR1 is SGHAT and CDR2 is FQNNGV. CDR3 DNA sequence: TGTGCCAGCAGCTTTCCGGGGACAGTTGGCTACACCTTC. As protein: CASSFPGTVGYTF. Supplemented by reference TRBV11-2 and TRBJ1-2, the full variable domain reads EAGVAQSPRYKIIEKRQSVAFWCNPISGHATLYWYQQILGQGPKLLIQFQNNGVVDDSQLPKDRFSAERLKGVDSTLKIQPAKLEDSAVYLCASSFPGTVGYTFGSGTRLTVV.

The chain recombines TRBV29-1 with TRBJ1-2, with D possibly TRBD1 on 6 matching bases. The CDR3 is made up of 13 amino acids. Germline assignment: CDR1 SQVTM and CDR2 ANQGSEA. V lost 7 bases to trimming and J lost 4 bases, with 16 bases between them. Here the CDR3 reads CSAQGPTSYGYTF. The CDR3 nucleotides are TGCAGCGCTCAGGGGCCCACGAGCTATGGCTACACCTTC.

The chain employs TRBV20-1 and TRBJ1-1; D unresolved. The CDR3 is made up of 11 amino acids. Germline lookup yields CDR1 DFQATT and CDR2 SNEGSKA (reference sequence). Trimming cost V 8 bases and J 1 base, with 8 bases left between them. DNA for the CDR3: TGCAGTCCTGAGGGGAACACTGAAGCTTTCTTT. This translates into CSPEGNTEAFF.

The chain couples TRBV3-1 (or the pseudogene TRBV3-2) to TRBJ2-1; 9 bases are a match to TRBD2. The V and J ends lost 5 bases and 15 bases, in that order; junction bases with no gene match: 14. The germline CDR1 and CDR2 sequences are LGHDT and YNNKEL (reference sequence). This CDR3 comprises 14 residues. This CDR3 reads CASSYLSGGSTLFF. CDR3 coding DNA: TGTGCCAGCAGCTACTTGAGCGGGGGGTCAACGCTGTTCTTC.

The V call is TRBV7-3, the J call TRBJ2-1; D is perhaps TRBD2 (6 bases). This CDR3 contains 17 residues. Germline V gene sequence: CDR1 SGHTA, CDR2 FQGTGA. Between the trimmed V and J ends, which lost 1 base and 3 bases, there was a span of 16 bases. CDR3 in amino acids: CASSLKGRGLSYNEQFF. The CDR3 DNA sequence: TGTGCCAGCAGCTTAAAGGGTAGGGGACTGAGCTACAATGAGCAGTTCTTC.

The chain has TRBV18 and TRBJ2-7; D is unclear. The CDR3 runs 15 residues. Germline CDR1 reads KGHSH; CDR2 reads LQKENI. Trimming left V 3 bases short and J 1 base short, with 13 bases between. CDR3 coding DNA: TGTGCCAGCTCACCGGTAGCCGGCATGTCCTACGAGCAGTACTTC. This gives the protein CASSPVAGMSYEQYF. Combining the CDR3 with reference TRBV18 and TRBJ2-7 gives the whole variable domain NAGVMQNPRHLVRRRGQEARLRCSPMKGHSHVYWYRQLPEEGLKFMVYLQKENIIDESGMPKERFSAEFPKEGPSILRIQQVVRGDSAAYFCASSPVAGMSYEQYFGPGTRLTVT.

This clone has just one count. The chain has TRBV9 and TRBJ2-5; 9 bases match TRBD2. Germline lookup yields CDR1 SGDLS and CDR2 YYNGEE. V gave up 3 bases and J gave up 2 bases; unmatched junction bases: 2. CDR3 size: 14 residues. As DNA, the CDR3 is TGTGCCAGCAGCGCTAGCGGGGCGCAAGAGACCCAGTACTTC. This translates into CASSASGAQETQYF.

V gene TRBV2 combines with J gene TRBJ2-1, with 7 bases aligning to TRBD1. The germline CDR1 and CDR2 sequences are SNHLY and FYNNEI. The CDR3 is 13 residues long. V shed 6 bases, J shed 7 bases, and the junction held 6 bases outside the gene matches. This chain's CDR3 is CASSLTGVNEQFF. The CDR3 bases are TGTGCCAGCAGCCTCACAGGGGTGAATGAGCAGTTCTTC. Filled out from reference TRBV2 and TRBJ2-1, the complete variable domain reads EPEVTQTPSHQVTQMGQEVILRCVPISNHLYFYWYRQILGQKVEFLVSFYNNEISEKSEIFDDQFSVERPDGSNFTLKIRSTKLEDSAMYFCASSLTGVNEQFFGPGTRLTVL.

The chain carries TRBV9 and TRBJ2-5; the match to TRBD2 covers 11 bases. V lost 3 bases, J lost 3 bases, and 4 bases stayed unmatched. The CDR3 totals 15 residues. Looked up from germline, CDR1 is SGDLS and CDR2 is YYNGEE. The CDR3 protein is CASSGLAGPEETQYF. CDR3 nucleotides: TGTGCCAGCAGCGGACTAGCGGGGCCTGAAGAGACCCAGTACTTC.

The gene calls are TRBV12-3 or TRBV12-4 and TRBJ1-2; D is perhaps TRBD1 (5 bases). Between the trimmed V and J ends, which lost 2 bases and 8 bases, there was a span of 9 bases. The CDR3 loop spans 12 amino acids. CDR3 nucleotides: TGTGCCAGCAGTTTACAGGGTGTGGGCTACACCTTC. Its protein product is CASSLQGVGYTF.

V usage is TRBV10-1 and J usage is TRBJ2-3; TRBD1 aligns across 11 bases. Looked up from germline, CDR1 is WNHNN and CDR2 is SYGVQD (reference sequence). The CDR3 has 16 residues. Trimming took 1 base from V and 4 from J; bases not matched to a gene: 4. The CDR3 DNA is TGCGCCAGCAGTGAGTGGACAGGGGGCAGGGCAGATACGCAGTATTTT. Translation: CASSEWTGGRADTQYF.